The rows below give T cell receptor beta chains drawn from one sample of a study of blood T cell repertoires in COVID-19. Produced via immunoSEQ multiplex PCR; TCRdb's table is partial and in-frame only. This table holds about 120,000 clones, around 86% found once. The specimen sequenced was peripheral blood. All receptors come from a man at least 80 years old with acute or convalescent COVID-19. Both conserved end residues are part of each CDR3. The order of the fields is J gene, V gene, clone size, D gene, CDR3 DNA, CDR3 protein. A D gene is named only where the DNA matches it firmly. A row's size may be missing; if present it is once, few, many or a size class.

TRBJ1-6,TRBV27,-,TRBD1,TGTGCCAGCAGTTTTAGGGACAGGAGCTCCTATAATTCACCCCTCCACTTT,CASSFRDRSSYNSPLHF
TRBJ2-2,TRBV7-9,-,TRBD1,TGTGCCAGCAGCCTCCGGGACAGGGGGCTGGGCGGGGAGCTGTTTTTT,CASSLRDRGLGGELFF
TRBJ2-7,TRBV29-1,-,TRBD1,TGCAGCGCCAGGGACAGAGATTACGAGCAGTACTTC,CSARDRDYEQYF
TRBJ2-5,TRBV24-1,-,-,TGTGCCACCAGTGATTTGCGGCCTACGGGGGAGACCCAGTACTTC,CATSDLRPTGETQYF
TRBJ1-2,TRBV12-5,-,-,TGTGCTAGTGGTCTACAACAGAACTATGGCTACACCTTC,CASGLQQNYGYTF
TRBJ2-1,TRBV5-5,-,TRBD2,TGTGCCAGCAGTTCGGGACTAGCGGTCTCCTACAATGAGCAGTTCTTC,CASSSGLAVSYNEQFF
TRBJ1-6,TRBV3-1/TRBV3-2,once,-,TGTGCCAGCAGCCAAGCGAGACAGATAAGGAATTCACCCCTCCACTTT,CASSQARQIRNSPLHF
TRBJ1-3,TRBV27,-,-,TGTGCCAGCACCGCATCGGGAGGATCTGGAAACACCATATATTTT,CASTASGGSGNTIYF
TRBJ1-1,TRBV19,-,TRBD1,TGTGCCAGTAGTGAATCGAGGGGGCCCGGTAGAGCTTTCTTT,CASSESRGPGRAFF
TRBJ2-1,TRBV4-2,-,TRBD2,TGTGCCAGCAGCCAAGATAGCGCGGGAGGGGATGAGCAGTTCTTC,CASSQDSAGGDEQFF
TRBJ1-2,TRBV5-6,-,-,TGTGCCAGCAGCTGGGACACAACTCCCTCCTATGGCTACACCTTC,CASSWDTTPSYGYTF
TRBJ1-3,TRBV6-6,-,TRBD1,TGTGCCAGCACCCTGCTGCCGACAGGGGAAAACACCATATATTTT,CASTLLPTGENTIYF
TRBJ1-5,TRBV7-2,-,TRBD1,TGTGCCAGCAGCTTGAGTGTTGGGACAGCCAATCAGCCCCAGCATTTT,CASSLSVGTANQPQHF
TRBJ2-3,TRBV5-1,-,-,TGCGCCAGCAGCTTGGGCCTACCAGATACGCAGTATTTT,CASSLGLPDTQYF
TRBJ1-5,TRBV6-1,-,-,TGTGCCAGCAGTGAAAGGACAAGCAGCAATCAGCCCCAGCATTTT,CASSERTSSNQPQHF
TRBJ1-1,TRBV6-1,-,-,TGTGCCAGCAGTGACAGGGGAGGGGACACTGAAGCTTTCTTT,CASSDRGGDTEAFF
TRBJ1-4,TRBV5-1,few,-,TGCGCCAGCAACCCAGAGGGTTCTGGAAAACTGTTTTTT,CASNPEGSGKLFF
TRBJ1-1,TRBV29-1,-,-,TGCAGCGTTCCATCGGGAGGAATGGCTGAAGCTTTCTTT,CSVPSGGMAEAFF
TRBJ2-1,TRBV19,-,TRBD1,TGTGCCAGTATGAAGGGACAGGCCTCCAATGAGCAGTTCTTC,CASMKGQASNEQFF
TRBJ2-3,TRBV19,once,-,TGTGCCAGTAGTTCGAATAGTTATAGCACAGATACGCAGTATTTT,CASSSNSYSTDTQYF
TRBJ2-1,TRBV11-2,-,-,TGTGCCAGCAGCTTACTGGTGACTAGTCAATACAATGAGCAGTTCTTC,CASSLLVTSQYNEQFF
TRBJ1-1,TRBV27,-,-,TGTGCCAGCAGTTTAACTCTGAACACTGAAGCTTTCTTT,CASSLTLNTEAFF
TRBJ2-2,TRBV10-3,once,TRBD2,TGTGCCATCAGTGAGACGGCTAGCGGGAGAAGGAACACCGGGGAGCTGTTTTTT,CAISETASGRRNTGELFF
TRBJ2-7,TRBV6-2/TRBV6-3,-,-,TGTGCCAGCAGTTACTCGGGGAGAATATACGAGCAGTACTTC,CASSYSGRIYEQYF
TRBJ1-3,TRBV9,-,-,TGTGCCAGCAGCGGAGCCACGGACACCATATATTTT,CASSGATDTIYF
TRBJ1-6,TRBV23-1,-,TRBD1,TGCGCCAGCAGTCAATGGGAGAACAGGGGGCGCGCTTTGAATTCACCCCTCCACTTT,CASSQWENRGRALNSPLHF
TRBJ2-1,TRBV27,-,TRBD2,TGTGCCAGCAGTCCCCTAGCGGGAGGGCTCAGTGAGCAGTTCTTC,CASSPLAGGLSEQFF
TRBJ1-1,TRBV10-3,once,-,TGTGCCATCAGCGGATCTGCGGGGGAGACGAACACTGAAGCTTTCTTT,CAISGSAGETNTEAFF
TRBJ2-5,TRBV7-3,-,-,TGTGCCAGCAGCCCCGAAGGAGGGTCGGAGACCCAGTACTTC,CASSPEGGSETQYF
TRBJ2-7,TRBV11-3,-,TRBD2,TGTGCCAGCAGCTTCGGGGGGTTAGATTCCTACGAGCAGTACTTC,CASSFGGLDSYEQYF
TRBJ1-4,TRBV24-1,-,-,TGTGCCACCAGTGATAGACAAAGGAATGAAAAACTGTTTTTT,CATSDRQRNEKLFF
TRBJ2-7,TRBV3-1/TRBV3-2,few,-,TGTGCCAGCAGCCAGACTAGGACCAGAGGCTACGAGCAGTACTTC,CASSQTRTRGYEQYF
TRBJ2-1,TRBV11-2,few,-,TGTGCCAGCAGCCCCCGGGGAGCGGGTCTCGTCGATGAGCAGTTCTTC,CASSPRGAGLVDEQFF
TRBJ2-3,TRBV5-1,-,TRBD2,TGCGCCAGCAGCCTGCTAGCGGGGGTCCCCACAGATACGCAGTATTTT,CASSLLAGVPTDTQYF
TRBJ2-5,TRBV6-5,-,TRBD2,TGTGCCAGCAGTTACGGGGGAGGGGAGACCCAGTACTTC,CASSYGGGETQYF